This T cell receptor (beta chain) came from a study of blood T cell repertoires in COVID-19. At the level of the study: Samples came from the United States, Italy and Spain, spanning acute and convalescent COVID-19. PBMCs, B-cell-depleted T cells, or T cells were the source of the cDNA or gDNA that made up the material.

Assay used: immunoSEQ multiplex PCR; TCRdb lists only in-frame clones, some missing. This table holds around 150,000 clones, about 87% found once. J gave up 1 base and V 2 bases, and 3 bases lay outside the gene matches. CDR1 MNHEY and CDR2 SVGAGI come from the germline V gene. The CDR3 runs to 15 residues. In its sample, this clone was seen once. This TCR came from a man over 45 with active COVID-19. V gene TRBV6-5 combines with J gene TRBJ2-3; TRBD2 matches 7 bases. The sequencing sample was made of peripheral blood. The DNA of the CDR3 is TGTGCCAGCAGTTACCAGCGGGGACGCACAGATACGCAGTATTTT. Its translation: CASSYQRGRTDTQYF.